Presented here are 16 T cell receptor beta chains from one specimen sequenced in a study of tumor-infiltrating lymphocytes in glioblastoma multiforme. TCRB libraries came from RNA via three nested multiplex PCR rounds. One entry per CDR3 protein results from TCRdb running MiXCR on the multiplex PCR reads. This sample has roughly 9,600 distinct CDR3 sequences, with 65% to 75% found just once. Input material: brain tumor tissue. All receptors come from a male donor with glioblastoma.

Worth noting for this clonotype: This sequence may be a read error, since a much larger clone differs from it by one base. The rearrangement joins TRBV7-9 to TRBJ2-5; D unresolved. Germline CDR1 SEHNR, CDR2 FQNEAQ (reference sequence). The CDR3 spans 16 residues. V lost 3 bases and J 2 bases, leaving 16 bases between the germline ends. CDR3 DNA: TGTGCCAGCAGCTTGTCGTCGGCTGGATCACAAGAGACCCAGTACTTC. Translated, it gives CASSLSSAGSQETQYF.

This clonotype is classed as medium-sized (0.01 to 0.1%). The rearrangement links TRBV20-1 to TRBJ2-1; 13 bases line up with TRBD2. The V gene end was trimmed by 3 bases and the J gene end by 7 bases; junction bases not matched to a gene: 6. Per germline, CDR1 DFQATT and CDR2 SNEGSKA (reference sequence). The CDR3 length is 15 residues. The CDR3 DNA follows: TGCAGTGCTAGTTGGGGACTAGCGGGATTTAATGAGCAGTTCTTC. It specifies CSASWGLAGFNEQFF.

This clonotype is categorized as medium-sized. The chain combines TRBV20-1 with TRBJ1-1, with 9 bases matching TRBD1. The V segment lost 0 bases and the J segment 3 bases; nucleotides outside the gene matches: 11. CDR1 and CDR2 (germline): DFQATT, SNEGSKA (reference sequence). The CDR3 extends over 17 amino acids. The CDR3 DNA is TGCAGTGCTAGAGATCCACAGGGGGCAGGTATCGACACTGAAGCTTTCTTT. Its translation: CSARDPQGAGIDTEAFF.

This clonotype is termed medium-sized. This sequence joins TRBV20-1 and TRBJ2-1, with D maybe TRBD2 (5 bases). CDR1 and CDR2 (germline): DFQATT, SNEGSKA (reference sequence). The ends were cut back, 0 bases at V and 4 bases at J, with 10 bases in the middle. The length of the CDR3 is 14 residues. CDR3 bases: TGCAGTGCTAGAGACTCCCGGGAATACAATGAGCAGTTCTTC. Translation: CSARDSREYNEQFF.

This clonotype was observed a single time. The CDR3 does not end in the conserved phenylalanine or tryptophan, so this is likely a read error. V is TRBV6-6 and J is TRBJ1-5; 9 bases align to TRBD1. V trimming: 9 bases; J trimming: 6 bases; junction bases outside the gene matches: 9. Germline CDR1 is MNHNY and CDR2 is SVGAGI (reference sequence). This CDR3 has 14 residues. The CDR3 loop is CASEPGQGLQPQHV. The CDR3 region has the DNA TGTGCCAGTGAACCGGGACAGGGTCTTCAGCCCCAGCATGTT.

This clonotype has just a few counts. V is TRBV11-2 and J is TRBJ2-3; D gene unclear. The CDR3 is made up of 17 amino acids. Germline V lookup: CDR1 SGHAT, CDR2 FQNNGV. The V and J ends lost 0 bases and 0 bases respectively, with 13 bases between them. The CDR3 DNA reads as TGTGCCAGCAGCTTAGATCCTGCAAACACTAGCACAGATACGCAGTATTTT. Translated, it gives CASSLDPANTSTDTQYF.

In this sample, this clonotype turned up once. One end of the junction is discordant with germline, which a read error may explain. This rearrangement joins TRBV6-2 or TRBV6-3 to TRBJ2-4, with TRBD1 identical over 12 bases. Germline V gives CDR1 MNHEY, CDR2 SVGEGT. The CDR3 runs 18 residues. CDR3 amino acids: CASSSGTGGREAKNIQYF. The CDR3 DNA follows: TGTGCAAGCAGTTCCGGGACAGGGGGCCGGGAGGCCAAAAACATTCAGTACTTC.

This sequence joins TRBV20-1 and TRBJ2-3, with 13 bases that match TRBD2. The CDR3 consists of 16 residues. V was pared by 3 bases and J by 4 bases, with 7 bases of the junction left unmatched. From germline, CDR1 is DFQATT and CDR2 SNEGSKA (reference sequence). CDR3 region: CSASVTSGRVADTQYF. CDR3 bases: TGCAGTGCTAGTGTAACTAGCGGGAGGGTGGCAGATACGCAGTATTTT.

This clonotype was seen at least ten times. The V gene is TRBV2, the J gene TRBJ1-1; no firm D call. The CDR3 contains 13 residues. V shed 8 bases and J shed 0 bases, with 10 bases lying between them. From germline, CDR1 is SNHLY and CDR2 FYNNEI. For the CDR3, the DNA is TGTGCCAGCCACAGCCCAATGAACACTGAAGCTTTCTTT. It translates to CASHSPMNTEAFF. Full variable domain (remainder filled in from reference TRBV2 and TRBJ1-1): EPEVTQTPSHQVTQMGQEVILRCVPISNHLYFYWYRQILGQKVEFLVSFYNNEISEKSEIFDDQFSVERPDGSNFTLKIRSTKLEDSAMYFCASHSPMNTEAFFGQGTRLTVV.

CDR3 bases: TGTGCCAGCAGCGATCCGGGACAGGGGGCCTACGAGCAGTACTTC. Translated, it gives CASSDPGQGAYEQYF. The chain combines TRBV11-2 with TRBJ2-7; 11 bases are shared with TRBD1. Germline V gene data show CDR1 as SGHAT and CDR2 as FQNNGV. Trimming at V came to 5 bases and at J to 2 bases, leaving 5 bases not matched to a gene. The CDR3 is 15 residues long.

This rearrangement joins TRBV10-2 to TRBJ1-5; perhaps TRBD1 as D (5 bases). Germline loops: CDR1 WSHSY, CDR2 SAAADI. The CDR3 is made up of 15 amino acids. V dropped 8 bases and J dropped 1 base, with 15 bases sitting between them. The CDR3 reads CASRGGAGSNQPQHF. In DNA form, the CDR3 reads TGCGCCAGCCGGGGAGGGGCGGGGAGCAATCAGCCCCAGCATTTT.

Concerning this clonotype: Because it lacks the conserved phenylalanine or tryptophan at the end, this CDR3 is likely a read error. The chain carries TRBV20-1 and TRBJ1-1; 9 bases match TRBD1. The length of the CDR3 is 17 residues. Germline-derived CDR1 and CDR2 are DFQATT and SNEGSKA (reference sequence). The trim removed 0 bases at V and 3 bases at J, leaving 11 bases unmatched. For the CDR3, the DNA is TGCAGTGCTAGAGACCCACAGGGGGCAGGTATCGACACTGAAGCTTTCCTT. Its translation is CSARDPQGAGIDTEAFL.

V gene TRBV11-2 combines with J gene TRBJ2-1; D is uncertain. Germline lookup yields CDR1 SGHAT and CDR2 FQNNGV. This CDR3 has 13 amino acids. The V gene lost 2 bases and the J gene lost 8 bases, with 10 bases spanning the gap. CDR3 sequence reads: CASSLRRVYEQFF. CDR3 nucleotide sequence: TGTGCCAGCAGCTTAAGAAGGGTCTATGAGCAGTTCTTC.

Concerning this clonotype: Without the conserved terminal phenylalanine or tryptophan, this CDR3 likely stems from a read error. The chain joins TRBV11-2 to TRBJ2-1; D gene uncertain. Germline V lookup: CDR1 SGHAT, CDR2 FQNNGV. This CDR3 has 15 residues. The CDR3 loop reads CANSFSRRGSNEQFS. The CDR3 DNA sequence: TGTGCCAACAGCTTTAGTCGTAGAGGATCCAATGAGCAGTTCTCC.

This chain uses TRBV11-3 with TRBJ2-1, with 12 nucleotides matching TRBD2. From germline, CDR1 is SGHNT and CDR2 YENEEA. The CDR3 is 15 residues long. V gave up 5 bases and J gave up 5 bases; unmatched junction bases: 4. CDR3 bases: TGTGCCAGCAGCCTGGGACTAGCGGGCGACAATGAGCAGTTCTTC. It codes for CASSLGLAGDNEQFF.

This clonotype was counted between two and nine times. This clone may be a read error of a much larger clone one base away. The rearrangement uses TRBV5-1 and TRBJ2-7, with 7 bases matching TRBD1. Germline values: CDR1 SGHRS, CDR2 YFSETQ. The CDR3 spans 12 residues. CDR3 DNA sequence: TGCGCCAGCAGCTTGGCGGGACAGCCTGGGAACTTC. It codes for CASSLAGQPGNF.